Listed here are 22 T cell receptor beta chains from one sample, sequenced in a study of T cell responses to AZD1222 COVID-19 vaccine. Profiled with immunoSEQ multiplex PCR; TCRdb holds only in-frame clones, not every one. The repertoire has 65,000 to 85,000 clones, less than 90% of them found once; the top ten carry about 20%. Material: peripheral blood, obtained on day 0 of AZD1222 vaccination. The receptor set was obtained from an adult in good health.

This chain links TRBV7-6 with TRBJ2-7; 7 nucleotides align to TRBD2. CDR3 size: 16 residues. Germline loops: CDR1 SGHVS, CDR2 FNYEAQ. Unmatched junction bases numbered 7, after V lost 0 bases and J lost 2 bases. The CDR3 region is CASSLASGTTTYEQYF. The CDR3, as DNA: TGTGCCAGCAGCTTAGCCTCTGGGACTACTACCTACGAGCAGTACTTC.

CDR3 sequence (DNA): TGTGCCAGCAGTTTCTTCAATGAGCAGTTCTTC. It yields the protein CASSFFNEQFF. This chain connects TRBV27 to TRBJ2-1; D call uncertain. CDR3 length equals 11 residues. The germline gives CDR1 MNHEY, CDR2 SMNVEV (reference sequence). V was cut by 3 bases and J by 6 bases, with 3 bases left in between.

Here the CDR3 reads CASRITQGPTGELFF. DNA of the CDR3: TGTGCCAGCAGAATAACACAGGGACCCACCGGGGAGCTGTTTTTT. The chain employs TRBV11-2 and TRBJ2-2, with D possibly TRBD1 on 6 matching bases. Trimming took off 6 bases at V and 4 bases at J, with 15 bases between the two ends. The germline V gene encodes CDR1 SGHAT and CDR2 FQNNGV. The CDR3 length is 15 residues.

The gene calls are TRBV14 and TRBJ2-3, with D perhaps matching TRBD2 (6 bases). V was shortened by 4 bases and J by 0 bases, with 20 bases between the two germline ends. Germline lookup yields CDR1 SGHDN and CDR2 FVKESK. The CDR3 length is 18 residues. The CDR3 DNA follows: TGTGCCAGCAGCCCCCGGCGGGGCTGGGGGTCTAGCACAGATACGCAGTATTTT. As protein: CASSPRRGWGSSTDTQYF.

V is TRBV19 and J is TRBJ2-1, with D perhaps TRBD2 (5 bases). Germline V lookup: CDR1 LNHDA, CDR2 SQIVND (reference sequence). CDR3 size: 14 residues. Between the trimmed V and J ends, which lost 5 bases and 5 bases, there was a span of 13 bases. The CDR3 sequence is CASSWNSGDNEQFF. CDR3 nucleotides: TGTGCCAGTAGTTGGAACTCCGGGGACAATGAGCAGTTCTTC.

V and J are TRBV28 and TRBJ2-7; the match to TRBD1 covers 8 bases. CDR1 is MDHEN and CDR2 is SYDVKM in the germline V gene. CDR3 length equals 15 residues. V lost 5 bases and J lost 9; bases outside the gene matches: 15. The CDR3 nucleotides are TGTGCCAGCAGTCGGGACAGGCGGCCCCCTAAGGTGCAGTACTTC. This translates into CASSRDRRPPKVQYF. The full variable domain, rest sourced from reference TRBV28 and TRBJ2-7, is DVKVTQSSRYLVKRTGEKVFLECVQDMDHENMFWYRQDPGLGLRLIYFSYDVKMKEKGDIPEGYSVSREKKERFSLILESASTNQTSMYLCASSRDRRPPKVQYFGPGTRLTVT.

This sequence joins TRBV27 and TRBJ1-1; TRBD1 matches 10 bases. Unmatched junction bases numbered 6, after V lost 1 base and J lost 1 base. Germline CDR1 MNHEY, CDR2 SMNVEV (reference sequence). This CDR3 is 17 amino acids long. In DNA form, the CDR3 reads TGTGCCAGCAGTTTATTCGTCCGACAGGGGGCGAACACTGAAGCTTTCTTT. Translation: CASSLFVRQGANTEAFF.

This clone was seen once. The chain combines TRBV7-2 with TRBJ1-1, with unresolved D. V lost 1 base, J lost 4 bases, and 10 bases lay in between. Germline CDR1 and CDR2: SGHTA and FQGNSA. There are 14 residues in the CDR3. CDR3 sequence: CASSLVPKSTEAFF. CDR3 nucleotide sequence: TGTGCCAGCAGCTTAGTCCCCAAGAGCACTGAAGCTTTCTTT.

By its share, this clone is medium-sized. V gene TRBV7-9 combines with J gene TRBJ2-7; no reliable D call. This CDR3 region has 12 residues. Germline V CDR1 and CDR2: SEHNR, FQNEAQ (reference sequence). V was shortened by 0 bases and J by 7 bases, with 7 bases between the two germline ends. The CDR3 region has the DNA TGTGCCAGCAGCTTAGCGGGTGGGGAGCAGTACTTC. Residues: CASSLAGGEQYF.

V and J are TRBV7-9 and TRBJ1-1, with 7 bases fitting TRBD1. The CDR3 covers 14 residues. The J segment lost 7 bases and the V segment lost 6 bases, leaving 11 bases of the junction unmatched. Germline CDR1 SEHNR, CDR2 FQNEAQ (reference sequence). The CDR3, as DNA: TGTGCCAGCAGTCCCTTTGGACAGGCCAATGAAGCTTTCTTT. Translated, it gives CASSPFGQANEAFF.

V is TRBV30 and J is TRBJ1-1; TRBD1 matches at 8 bases. The CDR3 runs 15 residues. In germline, CDR1 is GTSNPN, CDR2 SVGIG (reference sequence). The V gene end was trimmed by 2 bases and the J gene end by 3 bases; junction bases not matched to a gene: 8. This CDR3 is CAWSLDRALYTEAFF. The CDR3 nucleotides read TGTGCCTGGAGTTTGGACAGGGCCCTTTACACTGAAGCTTTCTTT.

The rearrangement links TRBV5-1 to TRBJ2-7; either TRBD1 or TRBD2 may supply D (5 bases each). V lost 0 bases and J lost 4, with 17 bases in between. Germline V lookup: CDR1 SGHRS, CDR2 YFSETQ. The CDR3 is made up of 16 amino acids. CDR3 sequence reads: CASSLGSGQTLYEQYF. In nucleotides, the CDR3 is TGCGCCAGCAGCTTGGGGTCGGGGCAGACCCTATACGAGCAGTACTTC. Full variable domain (missing parts from reference TRBV5-1 and TRBJ2-7): KAGVTQTPRYLIKTRGQQVTLSCSPISGHRSVSWYQQTPGQGLQFLFEYFSETQRNKGNFPGRFSGRQFSNSRSEMNVSTLELGDSALYLCASSLGSGQTLYEQYFGPGTRLTVT.

A single count supports this clone. This chain uses TRBV6-5 with TRBJ1-2; D not certain. From germline, CDR1 is MNHEY and CDR2 SVGAGI. The CDR3 is 11 amino acids. Trimming stripped 6 bases from V and 8 bases from J, with 10 bases between. The CDR3 loop is CASSLLTGYTF. CDR3 DNA: TGTGCCAGCAGCCTCCTCACCGGCTACACCTTC.

The chain recombines TRBV7-6 with TRBJ1-2, with 10 bases matching TRBD1. Germline lookup yields CDR1 SGHVS and CDR2 FNYEAQ. The CDR3 is made up of 14 amino acids. The V gene end was trimmed by 1 base and the J gene end by 6 bases; junction bases not matched to a gene: 2. The CDR3 here is CASSLVGTGDGYTF. Here the CDR3 DNA reads TGTGCCAGCAGCTTAGTAGGGACAGGGGATGGCTACACCTTC.

This rearrangement joins TRBV27 to TRBJ2-3, with D unresolved. The CDR3 spans 18 residues. The ends were cut back, 1 base at V and 0 bases at J, with 17 bases in the middle. Germline assignment: CDR1 MNHEY and CDR2 SMNVEV (reference sequence). The CDR3 is CASSLLPPTEYSTDTQYF. The CDR3 DNA reads as TGTGCCAGCAGTTTATTGCCCCCGACTGAGTATAGCACAGATACGCAGTATTTT.

The rearrangement links TRBV6-2 or TRBV6-3 to TRBJ2-5, with unresolved D. Deletions cut 2 bases from V and 0 bases from J, with 7 bases between. Germline V lookup: CDR1 MNHEY, CDR2 SVGEGT. The CDR3 spans 14 residues. The CDR3 sequence: CASSYGHNQETQYF. The CDR3 nucleotides are TGTGCCAGCAGTTACGGCCACAACCAAGAGACCCAGTACTTC.

V usage is TRBV6-4 and J usage is TRBJ2-7, with TRBD2 identical over 7 bases. The junction had 6 bases not matched to a gene; V was cut back by 4 bases and J by 0 bases. Per germline, CDR1 MRHNA and CDR2 SNTAGT. This CDR3 is built from 15 residues. The CDR3 bases are TGTGCCAGCAGTGTGGAAGCGGGGCCCTCCTACGAGCAGTACTTC. Translating gives CASSVEAGPSYEQYF.

V and J are TRBV18 and TRBJ1-1; TRBD1 matches at 9 bases. The CDR3 runs 16 residues. Germline CDR1 is KGHSH and CDR2 is LQKENI. V was pared by 1 base and J by 4 bases, with 7 bases of the junction left unmatched. In DNA form, the CDR3 reads TGTGCCAGCTCACCACGAGGGGGACAGGGTCTCACTGAAGCTTTCTTT. Translating gives CASSPRGGQGLTEAFF.

The chain joins TRBV28 to TRBJ2-7; 8 bases are shared with TRBD1. Trimming cost V 2 bases and J 2 bases; bases outside gene matches: 8. This CDR3 spans 16 amino acids. CDR1 and CDR2 (germline): MDHEN, SYDVKM. The CDR3 sequence is CASSLIGQGNPYEQYF. CDR3 coding DNA: TGTGCCAGCAGTTTAATCGGACAGGGAAACCCCTACGAGCAGTACTTC.

The chain uses TRBV28 and TRBJ1-4; TRBD1 matches at 7 bases. Trimming cost V 6 bases and J 7 bases; bases outside gene matches: 5. The length of the CDR3 is 13 residues. CDR1 MDHEN and CDR2 SYDVKM come from the germline V gene. The CDR3: CASRTGLGEKLFF. As DNA, the CDR3 is TGTGCCAGCAGGACAGGGTTAGGTGAAAAACTGTTTTTT.

About this clone: It is likely a read error, because the conserved phenylalanine at the end of the CDR3 is missing. Because the CDR3's place on the DNA is in doubt, the DNA is left out and the CDR3 is given as listed by TCRdb. V and J are TRBV3-1 (or the pseudogene TRBV3-2) and TRBJ1-4. Germline-derived CDR1 and CDR2 are LGHDT and YNNKEL (reference sequence). The CDR3 is made up of 13 amino acids, end residues included. The CDR3 here is CASSHRRWGYASS.

The CDR3 coding sequence is TGTGCCAGCAGCTCCCCGACAGGGGAGTACTTC. Residues: CASSSPTGEYF. J is TRBJ2-7 and V is TRBV5-4, with 8 nucleotides matching TRBD1. Germline V CDR1 and CDR2: SGHNT, YYREEE (reference sequence). The CDR3 extends over 11 amino acids. The V gene end was trimmed by 3 bases and the J gene end by 11 bases; junction bases not matched to a gene: 4. The full variable domain, its missing parts supplied by reference TRBV5-4 and TRBJ2-7, is ETGVTQSPTHLIKTRGQQVTLRCSSQSGHNTVSWYQQALGQGPQFIFQYYREEENGRGNFPPRFSGLQFPNYSSELNVNALELDDSALYLCASSSPTGEYFGPGTRLTVT.